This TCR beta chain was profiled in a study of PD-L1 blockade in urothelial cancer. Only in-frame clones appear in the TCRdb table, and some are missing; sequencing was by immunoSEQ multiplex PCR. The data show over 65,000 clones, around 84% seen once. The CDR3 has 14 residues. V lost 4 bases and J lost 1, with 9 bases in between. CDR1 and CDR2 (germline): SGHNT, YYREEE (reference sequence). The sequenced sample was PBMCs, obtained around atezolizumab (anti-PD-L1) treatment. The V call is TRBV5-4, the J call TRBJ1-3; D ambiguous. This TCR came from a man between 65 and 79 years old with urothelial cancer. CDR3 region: CASSLGGSGNTIYF. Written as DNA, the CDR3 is TGTGCCAGCAGCCTTGGAGGGTCTGGAAACACCATATATTTT.